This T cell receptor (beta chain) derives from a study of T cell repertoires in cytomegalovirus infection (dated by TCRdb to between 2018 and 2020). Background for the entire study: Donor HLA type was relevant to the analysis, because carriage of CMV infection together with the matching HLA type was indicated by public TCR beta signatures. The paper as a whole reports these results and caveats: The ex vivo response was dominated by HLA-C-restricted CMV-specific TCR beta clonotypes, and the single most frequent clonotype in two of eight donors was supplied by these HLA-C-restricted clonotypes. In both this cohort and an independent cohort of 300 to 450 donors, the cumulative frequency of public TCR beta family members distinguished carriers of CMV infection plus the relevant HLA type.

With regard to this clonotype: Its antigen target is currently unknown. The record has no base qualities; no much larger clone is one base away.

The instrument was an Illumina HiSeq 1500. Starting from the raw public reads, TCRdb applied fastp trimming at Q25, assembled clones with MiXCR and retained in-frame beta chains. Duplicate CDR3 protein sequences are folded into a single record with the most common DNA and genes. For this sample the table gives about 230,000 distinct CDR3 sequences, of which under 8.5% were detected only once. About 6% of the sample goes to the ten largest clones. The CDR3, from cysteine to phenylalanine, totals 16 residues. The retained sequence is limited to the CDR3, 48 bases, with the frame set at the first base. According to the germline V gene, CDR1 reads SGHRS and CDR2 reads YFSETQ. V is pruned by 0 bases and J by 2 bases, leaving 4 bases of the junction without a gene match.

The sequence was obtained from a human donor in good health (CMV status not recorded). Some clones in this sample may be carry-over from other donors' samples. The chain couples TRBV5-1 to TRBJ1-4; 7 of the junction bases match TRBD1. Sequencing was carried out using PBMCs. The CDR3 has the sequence CASSLVPGGTNEKLFF. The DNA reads TGCGCCAGCAGCTTGGTCCCAGGGGGGACTAATGAAAAACTGTTTTTT.